This T cell receptor beta chain is from a study of technical replicates of blood from several donors. Assay used: immunoSEQ multiplex PCR; TCRdb lists only in-frame clones, some missing. The data contain 75,000 to 100,000 clones, 96% of them singletons. The CDR3 spans 14 residues. The germline CDR1 and CDR2 sequences are SNHLY and FYNNEI. V trimming: 6 bases; J trimming: 2 bases; junction bases outside the gene matches: 5. The chain links TRBV2 to TRBJ2-7, with TRBD1 identical over 9 bases. Sequencing was performed on T cells isolated from PBMCs. The sequence was collected from a human donor in good health. The CDR3 DNA is TGTGCCAGCAGCGCGGGACAGGGTCCCTACGAGCAGTACTTC. Translated: CASSAGQGPYEQYF.